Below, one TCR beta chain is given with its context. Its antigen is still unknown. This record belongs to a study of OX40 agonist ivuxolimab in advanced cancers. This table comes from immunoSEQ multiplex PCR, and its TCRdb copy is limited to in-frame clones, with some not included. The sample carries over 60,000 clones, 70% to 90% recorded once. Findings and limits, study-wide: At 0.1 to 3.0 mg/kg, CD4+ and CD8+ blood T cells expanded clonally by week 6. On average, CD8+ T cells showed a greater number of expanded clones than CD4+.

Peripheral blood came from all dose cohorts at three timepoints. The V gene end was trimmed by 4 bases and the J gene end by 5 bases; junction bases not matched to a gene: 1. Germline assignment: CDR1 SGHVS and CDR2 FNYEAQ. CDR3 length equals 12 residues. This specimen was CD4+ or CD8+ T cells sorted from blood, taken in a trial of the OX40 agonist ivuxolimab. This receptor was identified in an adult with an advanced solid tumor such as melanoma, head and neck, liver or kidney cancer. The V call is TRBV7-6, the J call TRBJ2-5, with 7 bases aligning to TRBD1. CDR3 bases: TGTGCCAGCAGCTCCAGGGGGGAGACCCAGTACTTC. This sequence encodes CASSSRGETQYF.